The T cell receptor (beta chain) described here comes from a study of T-cell memory formation after mild COVID-19. About the research overall: TCR clusters were mostly confined to one donor each.

Germline V gene sequence: CDR1 GTSNPN, CDR2 SVGIG (reference sequence). The CDR3 has 12 amino acids. Unmatched junction bases numbered 5, after V lost 5 bases and J lost 9 bases. Constant-segment primers and 5'RACE yielded cDNA libraries for TCR alpha and TCR beta, each carrying sample barcodes and UMIs. MiXCR, run by TCRdb on the 5' RACE reads, gives a single entry per CDR3 protein. The profile covers roughly 40,000 distinct CDR3 sequences, with roughly 7.2% appearing a single time and approximately 1.5% taken by the ten largest. This clonotype was detected only a few times. Specimen: PBMCs or a T cell subset sorted from them (not recorded which). This rearrangement joins TRBV30 to TRBJ1-5, with 9 bases that match TRBD1. The sequence came from a man aged 18 to 30 who had mild COVID-19 (a few samples of this study predate the infection). Cell type and time point are not known. The CDR3 nucleotides read TGTGCCTGGGACAGGGGGGTGCGGCCCCAGCATTTT. It translates to CAWDRGVRPQHF.